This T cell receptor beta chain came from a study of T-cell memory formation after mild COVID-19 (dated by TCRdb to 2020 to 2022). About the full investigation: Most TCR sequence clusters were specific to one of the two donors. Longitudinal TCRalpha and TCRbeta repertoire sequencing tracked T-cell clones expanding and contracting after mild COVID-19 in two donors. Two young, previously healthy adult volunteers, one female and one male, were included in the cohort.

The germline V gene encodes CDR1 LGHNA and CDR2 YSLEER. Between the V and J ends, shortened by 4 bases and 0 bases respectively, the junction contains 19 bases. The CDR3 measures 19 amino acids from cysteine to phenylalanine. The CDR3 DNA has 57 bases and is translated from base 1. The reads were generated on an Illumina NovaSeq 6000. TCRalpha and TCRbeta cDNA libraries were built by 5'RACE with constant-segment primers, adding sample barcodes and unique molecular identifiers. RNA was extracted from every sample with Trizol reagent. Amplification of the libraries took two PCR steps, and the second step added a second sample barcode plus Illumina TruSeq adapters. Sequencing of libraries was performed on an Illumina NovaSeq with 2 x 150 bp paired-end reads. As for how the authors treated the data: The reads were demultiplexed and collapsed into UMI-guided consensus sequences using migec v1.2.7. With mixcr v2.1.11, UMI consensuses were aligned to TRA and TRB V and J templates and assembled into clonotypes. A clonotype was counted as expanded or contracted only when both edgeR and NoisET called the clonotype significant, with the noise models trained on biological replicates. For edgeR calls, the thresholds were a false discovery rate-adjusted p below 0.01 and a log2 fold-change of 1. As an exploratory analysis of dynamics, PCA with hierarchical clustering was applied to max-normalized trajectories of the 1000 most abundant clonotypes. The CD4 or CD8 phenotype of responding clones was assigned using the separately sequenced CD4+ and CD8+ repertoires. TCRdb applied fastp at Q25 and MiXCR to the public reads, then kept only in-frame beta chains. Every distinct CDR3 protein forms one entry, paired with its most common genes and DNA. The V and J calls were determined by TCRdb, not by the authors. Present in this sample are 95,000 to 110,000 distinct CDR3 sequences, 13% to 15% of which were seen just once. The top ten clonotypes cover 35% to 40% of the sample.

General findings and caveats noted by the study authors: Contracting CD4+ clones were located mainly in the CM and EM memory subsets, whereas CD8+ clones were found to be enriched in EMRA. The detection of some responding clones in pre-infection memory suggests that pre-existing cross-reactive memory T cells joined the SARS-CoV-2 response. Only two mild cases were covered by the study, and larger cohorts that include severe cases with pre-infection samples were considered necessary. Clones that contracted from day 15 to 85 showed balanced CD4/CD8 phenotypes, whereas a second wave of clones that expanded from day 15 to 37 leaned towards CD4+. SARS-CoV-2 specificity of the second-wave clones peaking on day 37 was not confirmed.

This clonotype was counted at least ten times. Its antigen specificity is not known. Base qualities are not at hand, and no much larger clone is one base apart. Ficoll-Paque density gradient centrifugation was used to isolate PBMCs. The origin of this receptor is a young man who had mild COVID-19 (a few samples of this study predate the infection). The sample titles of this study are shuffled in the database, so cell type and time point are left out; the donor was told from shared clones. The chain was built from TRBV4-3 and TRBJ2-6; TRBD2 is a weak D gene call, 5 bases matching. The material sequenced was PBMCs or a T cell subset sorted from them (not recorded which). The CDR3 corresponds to CASSPTLGLQFSGANVLTF. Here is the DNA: TGCGCCAGCAGCCCAACCCTTGGACTGCAATTCTCTGGGGCCAACGTCCTGACTTTC.